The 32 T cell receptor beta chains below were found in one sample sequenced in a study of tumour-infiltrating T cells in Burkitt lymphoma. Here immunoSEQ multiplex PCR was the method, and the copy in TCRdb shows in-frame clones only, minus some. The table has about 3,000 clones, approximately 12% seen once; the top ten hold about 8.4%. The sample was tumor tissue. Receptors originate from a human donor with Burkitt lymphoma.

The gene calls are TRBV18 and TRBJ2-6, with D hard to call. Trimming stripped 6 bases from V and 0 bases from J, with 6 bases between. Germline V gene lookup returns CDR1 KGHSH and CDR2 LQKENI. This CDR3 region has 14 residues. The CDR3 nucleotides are TGTGCCAGCTCCCACGGCTCTGGGGCCAACGTCCTGACTTTC. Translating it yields CASSHGSGANVLTF.

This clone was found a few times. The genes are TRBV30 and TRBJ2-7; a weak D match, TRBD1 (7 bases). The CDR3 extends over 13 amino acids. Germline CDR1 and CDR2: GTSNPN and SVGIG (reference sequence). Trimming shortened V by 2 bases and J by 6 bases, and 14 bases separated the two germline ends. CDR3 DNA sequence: TGTGCCTGGAGTCGGGGGACAGTCAGCGAGCAGTACTTC. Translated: CAWSRGTVSEQYF.

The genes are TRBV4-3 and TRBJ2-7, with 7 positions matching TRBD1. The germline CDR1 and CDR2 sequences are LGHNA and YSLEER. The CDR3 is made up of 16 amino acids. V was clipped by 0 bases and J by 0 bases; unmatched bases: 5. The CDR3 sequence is CASSQDTGVFSYEQYF. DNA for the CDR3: TGCGCCAGCAGCCAAGATACAGGGGTTTTCTCCTACGAGCAGTACTTC.

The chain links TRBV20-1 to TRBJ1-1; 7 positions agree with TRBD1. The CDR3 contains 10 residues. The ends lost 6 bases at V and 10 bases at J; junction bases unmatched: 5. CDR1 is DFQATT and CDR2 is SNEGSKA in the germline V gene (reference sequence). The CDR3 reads CSARQGRAFF. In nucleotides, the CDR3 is TGCAGTGCCCGACAGGGACGAGCTTTCTTT.

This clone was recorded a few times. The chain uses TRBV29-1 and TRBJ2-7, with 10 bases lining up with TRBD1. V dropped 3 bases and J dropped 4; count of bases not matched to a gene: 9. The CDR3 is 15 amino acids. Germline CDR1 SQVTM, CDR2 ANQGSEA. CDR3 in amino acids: CSVDAPTGGNYEQYF. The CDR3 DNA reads TGCAGCGTTGATGCCCCGACAGGGGGCAATTACGAGCAGTACTTC.

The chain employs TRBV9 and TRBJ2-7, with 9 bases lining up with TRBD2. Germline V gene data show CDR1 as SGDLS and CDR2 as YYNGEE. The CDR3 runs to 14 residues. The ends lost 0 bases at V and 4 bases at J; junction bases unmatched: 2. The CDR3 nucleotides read TGTGCCAGCAGCGTAGAAGCGGGGGGATACGAGCAGTACTTC. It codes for CASSVEAGGYEQYF.

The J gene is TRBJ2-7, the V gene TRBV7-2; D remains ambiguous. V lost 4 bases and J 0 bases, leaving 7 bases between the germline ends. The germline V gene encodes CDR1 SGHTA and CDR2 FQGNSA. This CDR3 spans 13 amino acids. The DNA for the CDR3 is TGTGCCAGCAGCTCGGGCGGCTCCTACGAGCAGTACTTC. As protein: CASSSGGSYEQYF.

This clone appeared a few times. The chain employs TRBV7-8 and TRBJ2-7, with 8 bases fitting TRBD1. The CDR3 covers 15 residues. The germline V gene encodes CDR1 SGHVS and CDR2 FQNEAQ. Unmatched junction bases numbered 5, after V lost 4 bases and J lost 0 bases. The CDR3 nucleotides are TGTGCCAGCAGCTACGACAGGGGAAGCTCCTACGAGCAGTACTTC. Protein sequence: CASSYDRGSSYEQYF. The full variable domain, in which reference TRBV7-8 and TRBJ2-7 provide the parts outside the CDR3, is GAGVSQSPRYKVAKRGQDVALRCDPISGHVSLFWYQQALGQGPEFLTYFQNEAQLDKSGLPSDRFFAERPEGSVSTLKIQRTQQEDSAVYLCASSYDRGSSYEQYFGPGTRLTVT.

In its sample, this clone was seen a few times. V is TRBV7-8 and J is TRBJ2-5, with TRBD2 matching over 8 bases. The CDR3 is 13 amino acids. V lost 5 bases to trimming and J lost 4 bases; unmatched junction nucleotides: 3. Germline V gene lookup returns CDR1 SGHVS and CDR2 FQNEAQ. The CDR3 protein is CASSRGGRETQYF. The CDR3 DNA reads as TGTGCCAGCAGCCGGGGGGGCAGAGAGACCCAGTACTTC.

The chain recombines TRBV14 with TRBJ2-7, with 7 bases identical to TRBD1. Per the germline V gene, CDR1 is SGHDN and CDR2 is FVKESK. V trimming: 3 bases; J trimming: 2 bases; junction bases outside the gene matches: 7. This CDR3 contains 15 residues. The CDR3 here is CASSQVGQSPYEQYF. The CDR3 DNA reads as TGTGCCAGCAGCCAGGTGGGACAGTCCCCCTACGAGCAGTACTTC.

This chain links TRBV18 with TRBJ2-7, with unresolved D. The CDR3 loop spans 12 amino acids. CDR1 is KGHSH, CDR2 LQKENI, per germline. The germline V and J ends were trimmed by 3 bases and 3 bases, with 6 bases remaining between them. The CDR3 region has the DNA TGTGCCAGCTCACCCCTTAGCTACGAGCAGTACTTC. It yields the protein CASSPLSYEQYF.

CDR3 sequence (DNA): TGTGCCAGCGGGGGTGGGACAGGGAGATCACCCCTCCACTTT. Translation gives CASGGGTGRSPLHF. The chain recombines TRBV7-2 with TRBJ1-6; TRBD1 matches at 9 bases. The ends lost 8 bases at V and 10 bases at J; junction bases unmatched: 9. The CDR3 extends over 14 amino acids. The germline CDR1 and CDR2 sequences are SGHTA and FQGNSA. Drawing the rest from reference TRBV7-2 and TRBJ1-6, the complete variable domain is GAGVSQSPSNKVTEKGKDVELRCDPISGHTALYWYRQSLGQGLEFLIYFQGNSAPDKSGLPSDRFSAERTGGSVSTLTIQRTQQEDSAVYLCASGGGTGRSPLHFGNGTRLTVT.

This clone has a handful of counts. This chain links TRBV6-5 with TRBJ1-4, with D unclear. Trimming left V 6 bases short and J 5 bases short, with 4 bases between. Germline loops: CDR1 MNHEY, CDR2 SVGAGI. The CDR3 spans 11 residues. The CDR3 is CASRQNEKLFF. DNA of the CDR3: TGTGCCAGCAGACAGAATGAAAAACTGTTTTTT.

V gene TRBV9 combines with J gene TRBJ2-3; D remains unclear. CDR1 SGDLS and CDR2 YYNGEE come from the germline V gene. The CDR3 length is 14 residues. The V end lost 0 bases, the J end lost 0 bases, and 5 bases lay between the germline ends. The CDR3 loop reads CASSVEGSTDTQYF. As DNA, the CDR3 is TGTGCCAGCAGCGTAGAGGGCAGCACAGATACGCAGTATTTT.

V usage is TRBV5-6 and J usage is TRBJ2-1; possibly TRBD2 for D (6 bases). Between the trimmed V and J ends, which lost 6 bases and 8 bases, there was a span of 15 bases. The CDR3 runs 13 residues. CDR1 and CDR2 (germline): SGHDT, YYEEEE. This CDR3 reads CASTSSGRHEQFF. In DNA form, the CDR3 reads TGTGCCAGCACCTCAAGCGGGCGGCATGAGCAGTTCTTC.

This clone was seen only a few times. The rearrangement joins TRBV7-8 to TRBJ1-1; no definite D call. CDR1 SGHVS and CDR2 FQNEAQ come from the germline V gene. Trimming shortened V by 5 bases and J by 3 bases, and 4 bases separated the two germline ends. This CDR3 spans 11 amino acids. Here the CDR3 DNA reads TGTGCCAGCAGCAGGGACACTGAAGCTTTCTTT. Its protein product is CASSRDTEAFF.

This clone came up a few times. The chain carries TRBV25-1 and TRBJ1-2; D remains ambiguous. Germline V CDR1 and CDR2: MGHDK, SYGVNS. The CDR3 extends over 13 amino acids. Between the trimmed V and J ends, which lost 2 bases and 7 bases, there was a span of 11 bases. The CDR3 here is CASSEDPVGGYTF. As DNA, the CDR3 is TGTGCCAGCAGTGAAGACCCGGTGGGTGGCTACACCTTC.

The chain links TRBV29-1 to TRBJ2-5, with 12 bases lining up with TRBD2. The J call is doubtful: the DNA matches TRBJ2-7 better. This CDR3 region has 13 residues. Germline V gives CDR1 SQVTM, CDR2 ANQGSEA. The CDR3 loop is CSVERLAGDEQYF. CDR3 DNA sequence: TGCAGCGTTGAAAGACTAGCGGGGGACGAGCAGTACTTC.

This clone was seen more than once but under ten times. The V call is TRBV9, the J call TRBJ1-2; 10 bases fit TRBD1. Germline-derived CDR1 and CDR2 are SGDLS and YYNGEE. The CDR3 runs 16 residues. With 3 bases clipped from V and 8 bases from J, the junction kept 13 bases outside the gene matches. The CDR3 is CASSGLGTGAMGGYTF. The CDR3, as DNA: TGTGCCAGCAGCGGACTAGGGACAGGGGCAATGGGAGGCTACACCTTC. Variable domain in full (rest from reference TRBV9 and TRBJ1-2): DSGVTQTPKHLITATGQRVTLRCSPRSGDLSVYWYQQSLDQGLQFLIQYYNGEERAKGNILERFSAQQFPDLHSELNLSSLELGDSALYFCASSGLGTGAMGGYTFGSGTRLTVV.

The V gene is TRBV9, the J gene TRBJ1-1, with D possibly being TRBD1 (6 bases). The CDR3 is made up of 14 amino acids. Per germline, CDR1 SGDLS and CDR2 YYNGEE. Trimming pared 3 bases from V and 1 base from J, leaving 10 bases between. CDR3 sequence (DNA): TGTGCCAGCAGCGGCTCGACAGGGAACACTGAAGCTTTCTTT. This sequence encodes CASSGSTGNTEAFF.

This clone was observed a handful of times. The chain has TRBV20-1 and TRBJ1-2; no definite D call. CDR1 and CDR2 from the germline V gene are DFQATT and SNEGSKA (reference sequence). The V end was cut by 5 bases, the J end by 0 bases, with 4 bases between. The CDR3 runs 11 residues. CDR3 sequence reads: CSAYSNYGYTF. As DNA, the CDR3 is TGCAGTGCTTATTCTAACTATGGCTACACCTTC.

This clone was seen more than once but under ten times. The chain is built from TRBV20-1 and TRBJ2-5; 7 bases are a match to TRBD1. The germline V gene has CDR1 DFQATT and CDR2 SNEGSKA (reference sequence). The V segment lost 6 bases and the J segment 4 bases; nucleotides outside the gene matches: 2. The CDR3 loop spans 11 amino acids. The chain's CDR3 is CSARQGETQYF. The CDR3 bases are TGCAGTGCGCGACAGGGAGAGACCCAGTACTTC.

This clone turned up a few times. CDR3: CASGISGSGYEQYF. The CDR3 region has the DNA TGTGCCAGCGGTATCTCTGGGTCGGGGTACGAGCAGTACTTC. This chain joins TRBV7-9 and TRBJ2-7; possible D gene TRBD2, 5 bases. This CDR3 region has 14 residues. V lost 8 bases and J lost 4, with 18 bases in between. The germline CDR1 and CDR2 sequences are SEHNR and FQNEAQ (reference sequence). Variable domain in full (rest from reference TRBV7-9 and TRBJ2-7): DTGVSQNPRHKITKRGQNVTFRCDPISEHNRLYWYRQTLGQGPEFLTYFQNEAQLEKSRLLSDRFSAERPKGSFSTLEIQRTEQGDSAMYLCASGISGSGYEQYFGPGTRLTVT.

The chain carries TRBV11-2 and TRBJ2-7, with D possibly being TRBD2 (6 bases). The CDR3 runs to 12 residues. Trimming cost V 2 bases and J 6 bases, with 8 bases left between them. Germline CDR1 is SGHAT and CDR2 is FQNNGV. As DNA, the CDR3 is TGTGCCAGCAGCTTACTCGGGGGCGAGCAGTACTTC. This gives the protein CASSLLGGEQYF. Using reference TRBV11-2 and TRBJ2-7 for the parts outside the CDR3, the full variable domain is EAGVAQSPRYKIIEKRQSVAFWCNPISGHATLYWYQQILGQGPKLLIQFQNNGVVDDSQLPKDRFSAERLKGVDSTLKIQPAKLEDSAVYLCASSLLGGEQYFGPGTRLTVT.

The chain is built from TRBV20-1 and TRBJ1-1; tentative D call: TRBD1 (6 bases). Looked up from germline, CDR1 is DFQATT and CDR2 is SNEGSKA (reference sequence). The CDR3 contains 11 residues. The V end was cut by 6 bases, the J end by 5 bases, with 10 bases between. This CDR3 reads CSAKQGTEAFF. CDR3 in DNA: TGCAGTGCAAAACAGGGTACTGAAGCTTTCTTT.

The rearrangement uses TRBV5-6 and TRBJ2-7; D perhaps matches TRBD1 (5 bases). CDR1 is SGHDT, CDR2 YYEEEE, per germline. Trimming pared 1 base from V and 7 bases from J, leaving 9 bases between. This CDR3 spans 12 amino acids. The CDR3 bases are TGTGCCAGCAGCTTGTGGGGCTGGGAGCAGTACTTC. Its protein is CASSLWGWEQYF. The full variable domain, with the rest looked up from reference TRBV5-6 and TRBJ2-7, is DAGVTQSPTHLIKTRGQQVTLRCSPKSGHDTVSWYQQALGQGPQFIFQYYEEEERQRGNFPDRFSGHQFPNYSSELNVNALLLGDSALYLCASSLWGWEQYFGPGTRLTVT.

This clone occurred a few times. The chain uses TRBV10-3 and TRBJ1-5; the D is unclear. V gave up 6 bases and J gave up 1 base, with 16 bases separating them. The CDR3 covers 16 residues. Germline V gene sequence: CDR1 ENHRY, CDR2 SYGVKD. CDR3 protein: CAISGSGVLSNQPQHF. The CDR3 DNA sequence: TGTGCCATCAGCGGAAGCGGGGTCTTGAGCAATCAGCCCCAGCATTTT.

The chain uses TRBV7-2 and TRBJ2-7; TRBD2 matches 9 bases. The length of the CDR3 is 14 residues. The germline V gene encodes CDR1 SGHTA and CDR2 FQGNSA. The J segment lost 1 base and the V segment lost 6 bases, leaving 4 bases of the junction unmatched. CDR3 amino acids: CASRSSGASYEQYF. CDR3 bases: TGTGCCAGCAGATCTAGCGGGGCGTCCTACGAGCAGTACTTC.

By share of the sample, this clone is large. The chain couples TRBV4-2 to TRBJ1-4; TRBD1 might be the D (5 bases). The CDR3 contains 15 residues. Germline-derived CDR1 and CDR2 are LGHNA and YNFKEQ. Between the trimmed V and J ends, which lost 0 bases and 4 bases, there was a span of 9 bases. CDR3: CASSQEGAVNEKLFF. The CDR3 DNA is TGTGCCAGCAGCCAAGAAGGGGCAGTTAATGAAAAACTGTTTTTT.

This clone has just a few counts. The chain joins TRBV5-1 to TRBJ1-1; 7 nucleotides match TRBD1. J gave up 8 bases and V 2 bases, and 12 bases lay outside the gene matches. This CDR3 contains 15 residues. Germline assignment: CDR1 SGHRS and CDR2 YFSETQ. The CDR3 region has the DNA TGCGCCAGCAGCTTACTGACGGGGCGGGGACAGGAAGCTTTCTTT. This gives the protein CASSLLTGRGQEAFF.

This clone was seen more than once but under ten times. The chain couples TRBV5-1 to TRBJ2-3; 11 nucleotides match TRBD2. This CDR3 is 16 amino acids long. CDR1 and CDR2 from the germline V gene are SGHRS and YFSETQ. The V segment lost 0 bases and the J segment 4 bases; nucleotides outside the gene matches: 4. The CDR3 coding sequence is TGCGCCAGCAGCTTGGGTAGTAGCGGGGGGGCAGATACGCAGTATTTT. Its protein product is CASSLGSSGGADTQYF.

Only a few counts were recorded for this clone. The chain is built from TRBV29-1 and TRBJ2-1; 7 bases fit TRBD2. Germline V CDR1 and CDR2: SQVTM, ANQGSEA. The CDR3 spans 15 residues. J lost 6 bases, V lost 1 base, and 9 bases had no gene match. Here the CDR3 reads CSVEGLRGVGNEQFF. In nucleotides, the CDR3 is TGCAGCGTTGAAGGCCTCCGGGGGGTTGGCAATGAGCAGTTCTTC.